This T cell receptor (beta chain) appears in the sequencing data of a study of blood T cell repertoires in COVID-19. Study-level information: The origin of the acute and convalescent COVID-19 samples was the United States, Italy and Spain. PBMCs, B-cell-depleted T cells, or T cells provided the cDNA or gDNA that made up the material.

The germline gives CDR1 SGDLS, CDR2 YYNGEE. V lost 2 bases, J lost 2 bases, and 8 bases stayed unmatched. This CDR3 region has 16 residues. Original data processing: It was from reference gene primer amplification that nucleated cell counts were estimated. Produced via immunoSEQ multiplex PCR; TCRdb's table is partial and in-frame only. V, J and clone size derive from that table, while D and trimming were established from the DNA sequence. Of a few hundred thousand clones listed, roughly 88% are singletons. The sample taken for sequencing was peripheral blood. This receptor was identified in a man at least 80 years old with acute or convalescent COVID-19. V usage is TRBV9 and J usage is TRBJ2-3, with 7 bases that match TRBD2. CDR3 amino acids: CASSVRGGLNTDTQYF. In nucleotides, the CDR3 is TGTGCCAGCAGCGTCCGTGGGGGACTAAACACAGATACGCAGTATTTT.